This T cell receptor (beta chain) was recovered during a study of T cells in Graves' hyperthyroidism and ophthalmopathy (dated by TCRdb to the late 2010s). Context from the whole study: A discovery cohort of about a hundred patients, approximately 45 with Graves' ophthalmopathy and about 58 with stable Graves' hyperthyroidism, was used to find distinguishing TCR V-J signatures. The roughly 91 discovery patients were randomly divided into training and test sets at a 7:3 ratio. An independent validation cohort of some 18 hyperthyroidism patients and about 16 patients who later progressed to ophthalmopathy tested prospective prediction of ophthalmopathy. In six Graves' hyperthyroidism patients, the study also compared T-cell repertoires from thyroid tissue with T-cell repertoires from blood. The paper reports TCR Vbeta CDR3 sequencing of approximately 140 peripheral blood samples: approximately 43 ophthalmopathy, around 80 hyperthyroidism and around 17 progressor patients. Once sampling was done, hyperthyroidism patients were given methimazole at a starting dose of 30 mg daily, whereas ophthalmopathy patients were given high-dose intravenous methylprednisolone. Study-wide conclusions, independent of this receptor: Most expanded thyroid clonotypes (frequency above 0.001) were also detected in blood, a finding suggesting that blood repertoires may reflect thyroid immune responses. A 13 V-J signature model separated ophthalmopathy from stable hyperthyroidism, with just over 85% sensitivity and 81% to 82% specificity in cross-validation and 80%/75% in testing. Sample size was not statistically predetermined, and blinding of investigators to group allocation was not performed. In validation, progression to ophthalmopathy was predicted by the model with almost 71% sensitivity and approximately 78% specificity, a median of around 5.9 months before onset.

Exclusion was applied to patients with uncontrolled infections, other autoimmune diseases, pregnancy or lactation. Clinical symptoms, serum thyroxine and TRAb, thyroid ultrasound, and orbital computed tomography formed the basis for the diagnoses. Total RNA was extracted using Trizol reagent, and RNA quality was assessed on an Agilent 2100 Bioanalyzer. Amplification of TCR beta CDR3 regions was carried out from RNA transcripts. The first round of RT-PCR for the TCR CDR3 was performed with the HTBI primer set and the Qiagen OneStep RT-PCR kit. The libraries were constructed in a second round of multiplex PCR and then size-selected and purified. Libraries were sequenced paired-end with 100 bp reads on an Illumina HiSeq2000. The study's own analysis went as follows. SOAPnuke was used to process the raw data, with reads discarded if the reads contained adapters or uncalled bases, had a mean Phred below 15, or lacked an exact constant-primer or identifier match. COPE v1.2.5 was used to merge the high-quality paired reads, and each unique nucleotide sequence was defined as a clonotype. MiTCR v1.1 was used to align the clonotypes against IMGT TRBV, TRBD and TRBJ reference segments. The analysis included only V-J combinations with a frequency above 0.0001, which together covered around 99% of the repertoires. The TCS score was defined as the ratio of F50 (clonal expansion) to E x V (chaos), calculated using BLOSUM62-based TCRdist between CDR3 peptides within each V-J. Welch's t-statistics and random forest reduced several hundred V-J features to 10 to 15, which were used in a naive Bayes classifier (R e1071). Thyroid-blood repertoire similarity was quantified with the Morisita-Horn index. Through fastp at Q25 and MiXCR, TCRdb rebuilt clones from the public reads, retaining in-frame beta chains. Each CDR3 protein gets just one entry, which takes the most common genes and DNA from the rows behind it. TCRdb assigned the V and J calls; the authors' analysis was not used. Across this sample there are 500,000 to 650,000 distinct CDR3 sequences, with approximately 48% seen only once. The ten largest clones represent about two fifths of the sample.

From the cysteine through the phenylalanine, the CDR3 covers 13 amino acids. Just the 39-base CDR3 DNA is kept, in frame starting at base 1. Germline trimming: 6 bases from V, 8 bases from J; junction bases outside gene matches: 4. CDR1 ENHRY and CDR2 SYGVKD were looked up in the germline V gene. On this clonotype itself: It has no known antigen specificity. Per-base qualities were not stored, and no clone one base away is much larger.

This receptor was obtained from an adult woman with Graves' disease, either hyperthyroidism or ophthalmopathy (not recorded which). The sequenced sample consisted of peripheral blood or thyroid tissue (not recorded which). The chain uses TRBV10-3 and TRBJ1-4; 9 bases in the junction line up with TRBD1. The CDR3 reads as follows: CAISLGTGEKLFF. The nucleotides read TGTGCCATCAGCCTCGGGACAGGGGAAAAACTGTTTTTT.